Listed below are T cell receptor beta chains from one sample, sequenced in a study of blood T cell repertoires in COVID-19. Repertoires were generated with immunoSEQ multiplex PCR, while TCRdb's copy carries only in-frame clones and drops some. The sample shows some 170,000 clones, about nine tenths of them seen only once. Sequencing input: peripheral blood. These receptors were taken from a woman aged 45-60 years with acute or convalescent COVID-19. The CDR3 runs from the conserved cysteine through the conserved F or W. D genes are given only for firm matches. Not all rows give a size; the values are once, few, many and, for expanded clones, a class.

>TRBV27|TRBJ1-2|-|few
TGTGCCAGCAGTTTAGACGGGTCCCGTTATGGCTACACCTTC
CASSLDGSRYGYTF
>TRBV4-1|TRBJ2-3|TRBD2|-
TGCGCCAGCAGCCAAGCGACTAGCGGGGGGGCCAGGGATACGCAGTATTTT
CASSQATSGGARDTQYF
>TRBV6-5|TRBJ2-7|TRBD2|-
TGTGCCAGCCAAATAGCGGGGGCCCTCTCCTACGAGCAGTACTTC
CASQIAGALSYEQYF
>TRBV27|TRBJ2-2|TRBD2|once
TGTGCCAGCAGTCTTTCACTAGCGGGGGGGCTTGCCGGGGAGCTGTTTTTT
CASSLSLAGGLAGELFF
>TRBV6-5|TRBJ1-6|TRBD1|-
TGTGCCAGCAGGAAACCGGGACAGGGATTATCACCCCTCCACTTT
CASRKPGQGLSPLHF
>TRBV6-5|TRBJ2-5|-|-
TGTGCCAGCAGTTACGGGAACAGGGTTGAGACCCAGTACTTC
CASSYGNRVETQYF
>TRBV5-1|TRBJ1-1|-|-
TGCGCCAGCACTCGGGGAGGGGACACTGAAGCTTTCTTT
CASTRGGDTEAFF
>TRBV4-2|TRBJ1-3|TRBD1|few
TGTGCCAGCAGCCCGTTTCAGGGGGGCTCTGGAAACACCATATATTTT
CASSPFQGGSGNTIYF
>TRBV4-1|TRBJ1-2|-|-
TGCGCCAGCAGCCAAGAAGCGGGCCCTAACTATGGCTACACCTTC
CASSQEAGPNYGYTF
>TRBV7-8|TRBJ1-2|TRBD1|-
TGTGCCAGCAGCTTAGCGGGGACAGGGGCCCCTAACTATGGCTACACCTTC
CASSLAGTGAPNYGYTF
>TRBV6-6|TRBJ2-2|-|-
TGTGCCAGCAGTTACGGAGGACAGATTAACACCGGGGAGCTGTTTTTT
CASSYGGQINTGELFF
>TRBV7-9|TRBJ1-2|TRBD1|-
TGTGCCAGCAGCTTAGGGACAGGGTGGGGCTACACCTTC
CASSLGTGWGYTF
>TRBV7-2|TRBJ1-1|-|-
TGTGCCAGCAGCTCCGTAAACCAGGGCGGCACTGAAGCTTTCTTT
CASSSVNQGGTEAFF
>TRBV7-9|TRBJ2-2|TRBD2|-
TGTGCCAGCAGCTCTAAGAGCGGGACCGGCACCGGGGAGCTGTTTTTT
CASSSKSGTGTGELFF
>TRBV9|TRBJ2-5|TRBD2|-
TGTGCCAGCAGCGTAAGCGGGAGGGCCTGGGAGACCCAGTACTTC
CASSVSGRAWETQYF
>TRBV7-2|TRBJ2-2|-|-
TGTGCCAGCAGCTTATGGGGGGACCGATTCTACACCGGGGAGCTGTTTTTT
CASSLWGDRFYTGELFF
>TRBV10-3|TRBJ2-1|TRBD2|-
TGTGCCATCAGTGGGACTAGCGGGAGAGGGGGGGGTGAGCAGTTCTTC
CAISGTSGRGGGEQFF
>TRBV7-9|TRBJ2-5|TRBD2|once
TGTGCCAGCAGCTTTCGAAATAGCGGGGGGCTAGAGACCCAGTACTTC
CASSFRNSGGLETQYF
>TRBV7-3|TRBJ2-2|-|-
TGTGCCAGCAGCTTATTCTCCAGGGAGAACACCGGGGAGCTGTTTTTT
CASSLFSRENTGELFF
>TRBV6-6|TRBJ2-1|-|-
TGTGCCAGCAGTCCCGGGTTAAATGAGCAGTTCTTC
CASSPGLNEQFF
>TRBV9|TRBJ2-7|TRBD1|-
TGTGCCAGCAGCGAGGGGACAGGGTTTCCCTACGAGCAGTACTTC
CASSEGTGFPYEQYF
>TRBV10-3|TRBJ2-7|TRBD1|-
TGTGCCATCAGTGGCCGTTCGGGACAGGGTGCGCACGAGCAGTACTTC
CAISGRSGQGAHEQYF